This note documents a single T cell receptor beta chain sequence. Its antigen is unidentified. The junction departs from germline at one end; a sequencing error may be responsible. The sample is drawn from a study of CD8+CD57+ T cells in acquired aplastic anemia. About the research overall: Recorded DNA amounts for sorted CD4+ and CD8+ cells had an average of approximately 3.2 ug.

Patients selected for sequencing had displayed CD8+CD57+ cell expansion by flow cytometry. Study results and caveats: Common to patients and controls were twenty-nine CD8+ CDR3 sequences.

For CDR3 and TCR beta VDJ profiling, genomic DNA was the template used. Using its own MiXCR run on the reads, TCRdb lists one record per CDR3 protein. This sample yields 260,000 or so distinct CDR3 sequences, of which approximately 80% are seen a single time; 40% to 50% belongs to the top ten. This CDR3 is 16 amino acids long. Germline-derived CDR1 and CDR2 are SEHNR and FQNEAQ (reference sequence). Material for sequencing was sorted CD4+, CD8+, or CD8+CD57+ T cells (not recorded which) from PBMCs. The V call is TRBV7-9, the J call TRBJ1-2; no reliable D call. The source is a human donor with aplastic anemia. The CDR3, as DNA: TGTGCCAGCAGCTTTCAAAGAAGCGGGGTCGTCTATGGGTACACCTTC. Translating it yields CASSFQRSGVVYGYTF.